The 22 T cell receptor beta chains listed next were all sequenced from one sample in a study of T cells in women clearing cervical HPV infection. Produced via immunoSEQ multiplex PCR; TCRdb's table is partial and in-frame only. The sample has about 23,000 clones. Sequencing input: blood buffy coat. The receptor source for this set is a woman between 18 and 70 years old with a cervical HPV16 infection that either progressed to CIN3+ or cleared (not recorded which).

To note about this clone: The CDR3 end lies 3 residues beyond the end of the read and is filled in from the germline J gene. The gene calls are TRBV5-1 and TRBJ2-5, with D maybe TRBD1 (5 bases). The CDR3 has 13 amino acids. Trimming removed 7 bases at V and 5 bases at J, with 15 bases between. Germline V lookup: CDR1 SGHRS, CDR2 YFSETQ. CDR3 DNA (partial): TGCGCCAGCCGTTACTCAGGGATGGAGACC. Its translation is CASRYSGMET. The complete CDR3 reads CASRYSGMETQYF. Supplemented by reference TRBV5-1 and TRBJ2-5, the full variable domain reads KAGVTQTPRYLIKTRGQQVTLSCSPISGHRSVSWYQQTPGQGLQFLFEYFSETQRNKGNFPGRFSGRQFSNSRSEMNVSTLELGDSALYLCASRYSGMETQYFGPGTRLLVL.

The CDR3 sequence: CSAREAGTNIQYF. The CDR3 DNA, read in part, is TGCAGTGCTAGAGAAGCGGGAACAAACATT. This chain connects TRBV20-1 to TRBJ2-4; 7 bases agree with TRBD2. The read finishes 3 residues shy of the CDR3 end, and the germline J gene is used to complete it. The V and J ends lost 0 bases and 6 bases, in that order; junction bases with no gene match: 2. This CDR3 contains 13 residues. Germline V gene lookup returns CDR1 DFQATT and CDR2 SNEGSKA (reference sequence).

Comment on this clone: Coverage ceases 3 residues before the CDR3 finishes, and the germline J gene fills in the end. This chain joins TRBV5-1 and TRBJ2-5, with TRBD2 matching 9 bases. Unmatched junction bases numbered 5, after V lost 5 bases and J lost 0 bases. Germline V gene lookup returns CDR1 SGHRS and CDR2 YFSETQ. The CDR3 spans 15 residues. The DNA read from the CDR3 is TGCGCCAGCAGTTGGTCTAGCGGGAACCAAGAGACC. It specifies CASSWSSGNQET. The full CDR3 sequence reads CASSWSSGNQETQYF.

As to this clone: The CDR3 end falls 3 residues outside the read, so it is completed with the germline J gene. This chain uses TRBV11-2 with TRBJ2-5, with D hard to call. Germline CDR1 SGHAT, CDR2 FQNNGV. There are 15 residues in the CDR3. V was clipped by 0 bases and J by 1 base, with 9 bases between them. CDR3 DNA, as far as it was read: TGTGCCAGCAGCTTAGAACTGCTTAGCCAAGAGACC. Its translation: CASSLELLSQET. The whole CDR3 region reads CASSLELLSQETQYF. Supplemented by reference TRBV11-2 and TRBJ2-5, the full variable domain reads EAGVAQSPRYKIIEKRQSVAFWCNPISGHATLYWYQQILGQGPKLLIQFQNNGVVDDSQLPKDRFSAERLKGVDSTLKIQPAKLEDSAVYLCASSLELLSQETQYFGPGTRLLVL.

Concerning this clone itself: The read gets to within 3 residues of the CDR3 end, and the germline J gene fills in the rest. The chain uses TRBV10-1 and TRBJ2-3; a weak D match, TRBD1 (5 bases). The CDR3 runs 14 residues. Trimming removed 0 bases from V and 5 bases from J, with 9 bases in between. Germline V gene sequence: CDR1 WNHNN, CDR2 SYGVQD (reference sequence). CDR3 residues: CASSESGAQDTQYF. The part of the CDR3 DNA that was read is TGCGCCAGCAGTGAGTCTGGGGCGCAAGATACG.

The CDR3 bases that were read are TGCGCCAGCAGCTTGGGCGGTCAAGAGACC. As protein: CASSLGGQET. The full CDR3 protein is CASSLGGQETQYF. The chain links TRBV5-1 to TRBJ2-5, with D hard to call. The CDR3 end falls 3 residues outside the read, so it is completed with the germline J gene. The CDR3 covers 13 residues. CDR1 is SGHRS and CDR2 is YFSETQ in the germline V gene. Deletions cut 0 bases from V and 2 bases from J, with 5 bases between.

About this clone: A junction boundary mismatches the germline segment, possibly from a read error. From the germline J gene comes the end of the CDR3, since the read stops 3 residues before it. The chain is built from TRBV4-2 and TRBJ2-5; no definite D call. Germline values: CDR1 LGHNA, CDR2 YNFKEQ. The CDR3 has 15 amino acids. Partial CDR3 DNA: TGCGCCAGCAGCCAAGATCCCAGGAAGCAAGAGACC. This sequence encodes CASSQDPRKQET. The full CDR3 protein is CASSQDPRKQETQYF.

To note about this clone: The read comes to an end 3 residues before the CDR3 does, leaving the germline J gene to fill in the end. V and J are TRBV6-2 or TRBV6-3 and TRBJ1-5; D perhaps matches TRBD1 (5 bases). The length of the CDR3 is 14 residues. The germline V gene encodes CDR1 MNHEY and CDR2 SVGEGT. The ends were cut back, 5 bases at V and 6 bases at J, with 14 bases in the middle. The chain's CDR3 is CASSLQGIGQPQHF. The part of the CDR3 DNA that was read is TGTGCCAGCAGTCTTCAGGGTATCGGTCAGCCC.

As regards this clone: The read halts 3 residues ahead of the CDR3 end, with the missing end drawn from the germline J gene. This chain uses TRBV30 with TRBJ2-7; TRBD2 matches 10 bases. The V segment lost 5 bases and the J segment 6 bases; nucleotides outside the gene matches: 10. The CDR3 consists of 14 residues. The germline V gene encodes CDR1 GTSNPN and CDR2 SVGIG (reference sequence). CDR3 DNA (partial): TGTGCCTGGTGGGAGCTAGCGGGAGCGCGCGAG. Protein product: CAWWELAGARE. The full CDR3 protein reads CAWWELAGAREQYF. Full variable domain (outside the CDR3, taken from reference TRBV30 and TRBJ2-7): SQTIHQWPATLVQPVGSPLSLECTVEGTSNPNLYWYRQAAGRGLQLLFYSVGIGQISSEVPQNLSASRPQDRQFILSSKKLLLSDSGFYLCAWWELAGAREQYFGPGTRLTVT.

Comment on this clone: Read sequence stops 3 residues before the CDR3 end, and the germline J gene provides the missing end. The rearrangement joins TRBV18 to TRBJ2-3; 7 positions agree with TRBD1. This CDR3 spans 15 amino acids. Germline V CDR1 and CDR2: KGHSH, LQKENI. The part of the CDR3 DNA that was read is TGTGCCAGCTCACGAGGGGGCCTGAGTGAAGAGACG. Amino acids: CASSRGGLSEET. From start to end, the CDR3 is CASSRGGLSEETQYF. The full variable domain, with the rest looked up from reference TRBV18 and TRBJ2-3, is NAGVMQNPRHLVRRRGQEARLRCSPMKGHSHVYWYRQLPEEGLKFMVYLQKENIIDESGMPKERFSAEFPKEGPSILRIQQVVRGDSAAYFCASSRGGLSEETQYFGPGTRLTVL.

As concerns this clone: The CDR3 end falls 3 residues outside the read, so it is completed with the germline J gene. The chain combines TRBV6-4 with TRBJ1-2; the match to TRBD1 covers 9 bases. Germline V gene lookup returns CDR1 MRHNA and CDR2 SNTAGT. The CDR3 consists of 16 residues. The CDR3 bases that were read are TGTGCCAGCAGCGGCCTCGCGGGACAGGGCATTGGGGGC. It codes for CASSGLAGQGIGG. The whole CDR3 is CASSGLAGQGIGGYTF.

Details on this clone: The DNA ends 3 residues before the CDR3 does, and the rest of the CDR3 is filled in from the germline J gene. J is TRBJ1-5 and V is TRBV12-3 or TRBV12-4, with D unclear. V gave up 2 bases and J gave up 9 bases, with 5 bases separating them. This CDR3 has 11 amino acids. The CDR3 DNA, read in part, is TGTGCCAGCAGTTTATTCGGGCCC. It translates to CASSLFGP. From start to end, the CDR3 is CASSLFGPQHF.

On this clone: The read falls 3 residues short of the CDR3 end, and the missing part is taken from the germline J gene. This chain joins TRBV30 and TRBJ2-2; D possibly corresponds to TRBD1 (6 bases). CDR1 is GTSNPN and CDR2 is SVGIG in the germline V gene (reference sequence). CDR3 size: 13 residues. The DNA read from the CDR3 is TGTGCCTGGAGAGACTCAGGGGACGAAAAG. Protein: CAWRDSGDEK. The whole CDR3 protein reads CAWRDSGDEKLFF.

CDR3 DNA, as far as it was read: TGTGCCACCTCGGACAGGGCTGTCCTCTTGGATTCACCA. Its protein is CATSDRAVLLDSP. The full CDR3 protein is CATSDRAVLLDSPLFF. This rearrangement joins TRBV6-2 or TRBV6-3 to TRBJ1-4; 8 bases match TRBD1. The CDR3 is cut off 3 residues early in the read; its end comes from the germline J gene. CDR1 MNHEY and CDR2 SVGEGT come from the germline V gene. The CDR3 is 16 residues long.

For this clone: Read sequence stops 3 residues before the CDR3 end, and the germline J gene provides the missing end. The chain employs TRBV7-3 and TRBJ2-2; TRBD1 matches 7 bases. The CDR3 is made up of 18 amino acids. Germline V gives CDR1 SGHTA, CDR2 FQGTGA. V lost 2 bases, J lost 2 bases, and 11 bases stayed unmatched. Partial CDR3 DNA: TGTGCCAGCAGCTTATCCTCACACCGGGACAGCAACACCGGGGAG. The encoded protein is CASSLSSHRDSNTGE. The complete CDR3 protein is CASSLSSHRDSNTGELFF.

The CDR3 sequence: CASSLPPGSSYEQYF. CDR3 DNA, as far as it was read: TGTGCCAGCAGCCTCCCTCCGGGGAGTTCCTACGAG. V and J are TRBV7-3 and TRBJ2-7; TRBD2 is a possible D gene (5 bases). The read ends 3 residues before the CDR3 terminus; that terminus is restored from the germline J gene. The germline V gene has CDR1 SGHTA and CDR2 FQGTGA. This CDR3 is 15 amino acids long. V was clipped by 5 bases and J by 1 base, with 15 bases between them.

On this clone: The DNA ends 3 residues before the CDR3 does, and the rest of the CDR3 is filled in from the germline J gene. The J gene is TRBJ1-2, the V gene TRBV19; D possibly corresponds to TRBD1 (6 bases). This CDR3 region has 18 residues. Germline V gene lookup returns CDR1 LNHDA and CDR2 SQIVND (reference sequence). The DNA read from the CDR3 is TGTGCCAGTAGTATAGACATAAGGGGGAAGTGGAGGGACTACGAC. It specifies CASSIDIRGKWRDYD. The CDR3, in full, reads CASSIDIRGKWRDYDYTF.

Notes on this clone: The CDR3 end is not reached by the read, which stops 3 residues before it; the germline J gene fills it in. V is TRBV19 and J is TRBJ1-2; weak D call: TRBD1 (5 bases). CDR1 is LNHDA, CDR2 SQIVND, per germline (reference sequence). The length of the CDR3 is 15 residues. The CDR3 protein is CASSNSGGLSYDYTF. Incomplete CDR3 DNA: TGTGCCAGTAGTAACTCGGGGGGATTGAGCTACGAC.

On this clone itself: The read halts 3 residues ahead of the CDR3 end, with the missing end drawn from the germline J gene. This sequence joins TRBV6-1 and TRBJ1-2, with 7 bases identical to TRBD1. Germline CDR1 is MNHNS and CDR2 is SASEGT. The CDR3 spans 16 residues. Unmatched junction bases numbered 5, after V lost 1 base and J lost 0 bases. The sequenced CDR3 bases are TGTGCCAGCAGTGAAGATCCGGGACAGCCTAACTATGGC. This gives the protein CASSEDPGQPNYG. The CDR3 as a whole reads CASSEDPGQPNYGYTF.

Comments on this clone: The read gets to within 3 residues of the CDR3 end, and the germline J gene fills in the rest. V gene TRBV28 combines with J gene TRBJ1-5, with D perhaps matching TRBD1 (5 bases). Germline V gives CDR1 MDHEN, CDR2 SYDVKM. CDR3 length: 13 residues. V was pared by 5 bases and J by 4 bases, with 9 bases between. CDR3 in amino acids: CASSISGNQPQHF. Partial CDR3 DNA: TGTGCCAGCAGTATTTCAGGGAATCAGCCC.

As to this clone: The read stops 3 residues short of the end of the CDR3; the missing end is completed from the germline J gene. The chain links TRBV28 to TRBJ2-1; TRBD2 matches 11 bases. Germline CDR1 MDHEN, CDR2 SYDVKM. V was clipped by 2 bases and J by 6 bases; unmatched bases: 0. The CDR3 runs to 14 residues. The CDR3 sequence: CASSLLAGGNEQFF. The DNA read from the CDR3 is TGTGCCAGCAGTTTACTAGCGGGAGGCAATGAG.

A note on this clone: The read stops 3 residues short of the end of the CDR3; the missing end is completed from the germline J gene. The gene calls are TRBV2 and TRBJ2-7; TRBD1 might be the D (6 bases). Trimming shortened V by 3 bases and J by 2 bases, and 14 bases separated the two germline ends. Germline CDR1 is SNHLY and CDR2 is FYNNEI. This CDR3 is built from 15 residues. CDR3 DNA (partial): TGTGCCAGCAGTGAGGGTTTCGGACAGACCTACGAG. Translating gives CASSEGFGQTYE. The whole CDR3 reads CASSEGFGQTYEQYF.